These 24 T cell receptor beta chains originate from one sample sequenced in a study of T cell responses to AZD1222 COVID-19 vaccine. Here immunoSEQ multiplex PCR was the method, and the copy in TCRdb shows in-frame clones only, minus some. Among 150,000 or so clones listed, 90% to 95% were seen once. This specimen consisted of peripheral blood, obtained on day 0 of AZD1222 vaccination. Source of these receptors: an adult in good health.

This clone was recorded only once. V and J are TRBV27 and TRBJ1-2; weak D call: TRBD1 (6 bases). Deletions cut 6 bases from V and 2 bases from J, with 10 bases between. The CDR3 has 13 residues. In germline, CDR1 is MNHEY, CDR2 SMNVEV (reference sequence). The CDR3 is CASSSDRNYGYTF. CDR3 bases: TGTGCCAGCAGCTCCGACAGGAACTATGGCTACACCTTC.

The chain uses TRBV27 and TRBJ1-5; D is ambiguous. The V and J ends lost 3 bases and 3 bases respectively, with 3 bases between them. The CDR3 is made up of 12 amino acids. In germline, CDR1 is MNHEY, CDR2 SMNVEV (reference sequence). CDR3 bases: TGTGCCAGCAGTTTTATCAATCAGCCCCAGCATTTT. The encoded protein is CASSFINQPQHF.

The CDR3, as DNA: TGTGCCAGCAGCCCCCTCGCAGGGAATGAGCAGTTCTTC. Protein: CASSPLAGNEQFF. The gene calls are TRBV12-3 or TRBV12-4 and TRBJ2-1, with D possibly TRBD1 on 5 matching bases. V was trimmed by 6 bases and J by 7 bases, leaving 13 bases between them. The CDR3 length is 13 residues.

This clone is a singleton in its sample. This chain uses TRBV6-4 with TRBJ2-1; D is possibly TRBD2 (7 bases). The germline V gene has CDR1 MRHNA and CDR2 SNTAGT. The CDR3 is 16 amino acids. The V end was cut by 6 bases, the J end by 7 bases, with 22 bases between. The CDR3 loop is CASRKDKRDKSNEQFF. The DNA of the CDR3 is TGTGCCAGCAGAAAGGACAAGCGGGACAAAAGTAATGAGCAGTTCTTC.

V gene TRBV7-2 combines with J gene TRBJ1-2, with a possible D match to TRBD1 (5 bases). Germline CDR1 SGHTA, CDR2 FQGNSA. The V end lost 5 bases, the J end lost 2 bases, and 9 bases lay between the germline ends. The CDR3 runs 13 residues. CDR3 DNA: TGTGCCAGCAGCCCGGACAAAAACTATGGCTACACCTTC. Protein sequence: CASSPDKNYGYTF.

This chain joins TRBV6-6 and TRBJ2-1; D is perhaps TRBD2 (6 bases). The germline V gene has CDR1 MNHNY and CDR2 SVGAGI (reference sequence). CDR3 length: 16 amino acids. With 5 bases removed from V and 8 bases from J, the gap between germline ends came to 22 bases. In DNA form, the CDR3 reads TGTGCCAGCAGTCATCCCTGGAGGGGCGCCGGTCATGAGCAGTTCTTC. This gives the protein CASSHPWRGAGHEQFF.

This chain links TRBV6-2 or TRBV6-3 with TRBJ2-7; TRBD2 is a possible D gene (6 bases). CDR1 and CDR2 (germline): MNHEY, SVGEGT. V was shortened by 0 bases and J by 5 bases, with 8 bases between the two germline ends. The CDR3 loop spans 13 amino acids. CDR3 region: CASSYSGGNEQYF. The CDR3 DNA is TGTGCCAGCAGTTACTCGGGGGGAAACGAGCAGTACTTC.

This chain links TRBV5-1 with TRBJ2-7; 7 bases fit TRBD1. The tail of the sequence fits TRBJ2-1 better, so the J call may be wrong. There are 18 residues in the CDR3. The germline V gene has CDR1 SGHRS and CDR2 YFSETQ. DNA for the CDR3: TGCGCCAGCAGCTTACCCGACAGGGACCCATTACGGGACAATGAGCAGTTCTTC. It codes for CASSLPDRDPLRDNEQFF.

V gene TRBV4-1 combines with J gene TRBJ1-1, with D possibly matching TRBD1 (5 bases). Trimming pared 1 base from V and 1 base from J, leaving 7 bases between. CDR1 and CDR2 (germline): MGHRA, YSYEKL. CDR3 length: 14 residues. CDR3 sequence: CASSQGRGNTEAFF. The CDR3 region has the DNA TGCGCCAGCAGCCAAGGAAGGGGGAACACTGAAGCTTTCTTT.

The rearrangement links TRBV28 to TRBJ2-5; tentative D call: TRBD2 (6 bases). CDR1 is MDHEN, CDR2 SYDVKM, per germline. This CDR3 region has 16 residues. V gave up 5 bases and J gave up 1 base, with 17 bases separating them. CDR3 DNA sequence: TGTGCCAGCAGTCCCGTCGGGGGAGTTGGCCAAGAGACCCAGTACTTC. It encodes CASSPVGGVGQETQYF.

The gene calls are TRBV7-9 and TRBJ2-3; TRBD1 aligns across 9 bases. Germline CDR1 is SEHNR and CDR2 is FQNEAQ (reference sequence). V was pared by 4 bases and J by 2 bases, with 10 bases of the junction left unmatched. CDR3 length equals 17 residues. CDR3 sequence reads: CASSYQGQGLLTDTQYF. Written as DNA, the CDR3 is TGTGCCAGCAGCTATCAGGGACAGGGTTTACTCACAGATACGCAGTATTTT. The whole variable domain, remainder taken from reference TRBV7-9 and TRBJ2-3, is DTGVSQNPRHKITKRGQNVTFRCDPISEHNRLYWYRQTLGQGPEFLTYFQNEAQLEKSRLLSDRFSAERPKGSFSTLEIQRTEQGDSAMYLCASSYQGQGLLTDTQYFGPGTRLTVL.

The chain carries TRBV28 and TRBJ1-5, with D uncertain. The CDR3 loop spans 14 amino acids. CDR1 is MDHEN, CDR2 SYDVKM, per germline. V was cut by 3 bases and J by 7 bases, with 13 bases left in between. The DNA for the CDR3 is TGTGCCAGCAGTTTTAGGAGAGGGTCCCAGCCCCAGCATTTT. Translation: CASSFRRGSQPQHF.

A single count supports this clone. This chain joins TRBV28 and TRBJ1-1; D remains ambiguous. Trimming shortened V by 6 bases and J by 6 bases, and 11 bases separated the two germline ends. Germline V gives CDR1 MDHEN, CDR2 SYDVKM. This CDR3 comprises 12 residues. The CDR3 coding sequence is TGTGCCAGCAGCCCGAAGGGCTCTGAAGCTTTCTTT. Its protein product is CASSPKGSEAFF.

CDR3 amino acids: CAWSEMDLAPSGNTIYF. The CDR3 DNA reads as TGTGCCTGGAGTGAAATGGACCTAGCTCCCTCTGGAAACACCATATATTTT. The chain is built from TRBV30 and TRBJ1-3; unclear D gene. Germline V gene lookup returns CDR1 GTSNPN and CDR2 SVGIG (reference sequence). V was trimmed by 1 base and J by 0 bases, leaving 16 bases between them. The CDR3 extends over 17 amino acids.

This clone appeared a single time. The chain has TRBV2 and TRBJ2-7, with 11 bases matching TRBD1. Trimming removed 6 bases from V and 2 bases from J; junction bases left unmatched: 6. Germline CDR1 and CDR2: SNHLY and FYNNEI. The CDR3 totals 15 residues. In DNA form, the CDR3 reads TGTGCCAGCAGGGGACAGGGGGTATTTCCCTACGAGCAGTACTTC. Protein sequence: CASRGQGVFPYEQYF.

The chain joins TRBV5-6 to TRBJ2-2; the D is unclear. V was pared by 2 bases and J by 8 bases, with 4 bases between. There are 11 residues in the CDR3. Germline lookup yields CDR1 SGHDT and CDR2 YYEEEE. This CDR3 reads CASSFSGELFF. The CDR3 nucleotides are TGTGCCAGCAGCTTTTCGGGGGAGCTGTTTTTT.

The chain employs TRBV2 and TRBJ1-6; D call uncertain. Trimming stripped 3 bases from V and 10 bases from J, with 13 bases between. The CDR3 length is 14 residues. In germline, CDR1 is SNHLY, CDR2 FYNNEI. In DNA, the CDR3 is TGTGCCAGCAGTGATGAAGGTACGGGATCACCCCTCCACTTT. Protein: CASSDEGTGSPLHF.

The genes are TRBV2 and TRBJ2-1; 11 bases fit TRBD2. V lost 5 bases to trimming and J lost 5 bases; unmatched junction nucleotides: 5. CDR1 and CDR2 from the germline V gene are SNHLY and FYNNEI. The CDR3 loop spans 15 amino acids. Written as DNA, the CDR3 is TGTGCCAGCAGTACCCCGGGACTAGCGGACAATGAGCAGTTCTTC. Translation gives CASSTPGLADNEQFF.

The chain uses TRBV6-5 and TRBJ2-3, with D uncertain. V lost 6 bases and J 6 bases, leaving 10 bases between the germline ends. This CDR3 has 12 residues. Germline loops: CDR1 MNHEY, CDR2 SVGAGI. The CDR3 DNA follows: TGTGCCAGCAGGCCTTCCTTTGATACGCAGTATTTT. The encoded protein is CASRPSFDTQYF.

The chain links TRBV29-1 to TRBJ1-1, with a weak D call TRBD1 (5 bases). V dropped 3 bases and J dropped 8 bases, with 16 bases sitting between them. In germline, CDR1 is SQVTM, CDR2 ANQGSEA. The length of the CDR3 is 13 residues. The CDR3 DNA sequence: TGCAGCGTTGATTCGGTAGGAGGGGTGGAAGCTTTCTTT. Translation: CSVDSVGGVEAFF. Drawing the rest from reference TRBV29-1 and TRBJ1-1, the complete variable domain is SAVISQKPSRDICQRGTSLTIQCQVDSQVTMMFWYRQQPGQSLTLIATANQGSEATYESGFVIDKFPISRPNLTFSTLTVSNMSPEDSSIYLCSVDSVGGVEAFFGQGTRLTVV.

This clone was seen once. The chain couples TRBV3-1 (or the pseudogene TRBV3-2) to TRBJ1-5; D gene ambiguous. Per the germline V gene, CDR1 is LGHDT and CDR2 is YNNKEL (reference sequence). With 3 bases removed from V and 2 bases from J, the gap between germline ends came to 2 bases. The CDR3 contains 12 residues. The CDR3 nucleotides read TGTGCCAGCAGCCACGGCAATCAGCCCCAGCATTTT. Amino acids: CASSHGNQPQHF.

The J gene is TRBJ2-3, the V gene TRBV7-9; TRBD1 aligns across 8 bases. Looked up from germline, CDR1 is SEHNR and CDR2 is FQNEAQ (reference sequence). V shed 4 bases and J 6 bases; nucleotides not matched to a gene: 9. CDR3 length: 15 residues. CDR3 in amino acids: CASSSVDRGDDTQYF. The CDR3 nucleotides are TGTGCCAGCAGCTCGGTAGACAGGGGTGACGATACGCAGTATTTT.

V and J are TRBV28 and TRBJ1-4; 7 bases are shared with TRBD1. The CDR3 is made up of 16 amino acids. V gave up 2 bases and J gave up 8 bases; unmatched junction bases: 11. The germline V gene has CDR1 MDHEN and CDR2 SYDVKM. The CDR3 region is CASSLVGQVLREKLFF. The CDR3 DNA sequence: TGTGCCAGCAGTTTAGTCGGACAGGTACTCCGAGAAAAACTGTTTTTT.

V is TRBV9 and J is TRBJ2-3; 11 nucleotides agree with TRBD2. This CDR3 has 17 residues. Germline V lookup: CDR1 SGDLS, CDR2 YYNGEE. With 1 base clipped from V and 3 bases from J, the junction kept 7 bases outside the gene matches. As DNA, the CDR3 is TGTGCCAGCAGCGTAACCCCACTAGCGGGAGAAACAGATACGCAGTATTTT. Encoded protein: CASSVTPLAGETDTQYF.